This TCR beta chain is from a study of blood T cell repertoires in COVID-19. Looking at the study overall: Donors in the United States, Italy and Spain gave samples during acute or convalescent COVID-19. T cells, B-cell-depleted T cells, or PBMCs provided the cDNA or gDNA that served as material.

V was clipped by 1 base and J by 5 bases, with 12 bases between them. CDR3 length equals 15 residues. The germline V gene has CDR1 SGHTA and CDR2 FQGNSA. Per the original methods: Cell counts per sample came from amplifying reference gene primers. Assay: immunoSEQ multiplex PCR; the TCRdb copy retains only in-frame clones and omits some. V and J calls and clone size are given by that table; D and trimming were obtained from the DNA. The sample gives about 52,000 clones, 85% to 90% of which show up once; 7.5% to 10% is in the top ten. Sequencing was done on a sample of peripheral blood. V gene TRBV7-2 combines with J gene TRBJ1-5; D perhaps matches TRBD1 (5 bases). This TCR was sampled from a man older than 75 with active or convalescent COVID-19. The CDR3 sequence: CASSLESRADQPQHF. The CDR3 region has the DNA TGTGCCAGCAGCTTAGAGTCCAGGGCCGATCAGCCCCAGCATTTT.